The 19 T cell receptor beta chains below were found in one sample sequenced in a study of T-cell reconstitution after alpha-beta-depleted transplantation in children. Preparation of the TCRbeta library involved a method that used unique molecular identifiers. TCRdb analysed the PCR reads with MiXCR anew, one entry per CDR3 protein. This repertoire shows fewer than 500,000 distinct CDR3 sequences, around two fifths found once; its top ten account for around a quarter. The sequenced sample was PBMCs, obtained before TCRalphabeta/CD19-depleted stem cell transplant. The receptors were sampled from a girl aged 2 to 10 with aplastic anemia, due to receive a stem cell transplant.

The chain is built from TRBV7-3 and TRBJ2-1, with D unclear. The germline gives CDR1 SGHTA, CDR2 FQGTGA. CDR3 length: 13 residues. V shed 3 bases and J shed 1 base, with 4 bases lying between them. The CDR3 coding sequence is TGTGCCAGCAGCTTGTGGTCCTACAATGAGCAGTTCTTC. The encoded protein is CASSLWSYNEQFF.

This chain links TRBV3-1 with TRBJ1-1; no definite D call. The length of the CDR3 is 14 residues. V lost 1 base and J lost 4, with 10 bases in between. From germline, CDR1 is LGHDT and CDR2 YNNKEL (reference sequence). CDR3 bases: TGTGCCAGCAGCCAAGGGCTTCGGGTCACTGAAGCTTTCTTT. It translates to CASSQGLRVTEAFF.

This clonotype showed up many times. The chain has TRBV12-3 or TRBV12-4 and TRBJ2-1, with D possibly called TRBD1 or TRBD2 (7 bases each). The length of the CDR3 is 15 residues. The V gene lost 7 bases and the J gene lost 12 bases, with 25 bases spanning the gap. As DNA, the CDR3 is TGTGCCAGCACTGCTAGGGGGGGGGACAGTCGGGTGCAGTTCTTC. Translated: CASTARGGDSRVQFF.

This chain connects TRBV5-1 to TRBJ2-1; 10 bases are shared with TRBD2. V lost 1 base, J lost 7 bases, and 5 bases stayed unmatched. Germline V gene sequence: CDR1 SGHRS, CDR2 YFSETQ. This CDR3 has 15 residues. The CDR3 DNA reads as TGCGCCAGCAGCTTGAGTACTAGCGGGGCTAATGAGCAGTTCTTC. It translates to CASSLSTSGANEQFF.

At least ten counts were recorded for this clonotype. This rearrangement joins TRBV5-1 to TRBJ1-4; D gene ambiguous. Germline V gene sequence: CDR1 SGHRS, CDR2 YFSETQ. This CDR3 is built from 11 residues. The V gene lost 4 bases and the J gene lost 5 bases, with 3 bases spanning the gap. The CDR3 DNA sequence: TGCGCCAGCAGCCAGAATGAAAAACTGTTTTTT. It yields the protein CASSQNEKLFF.

This clonotype has just one count. V is TRBV5-1 and J is TRBJ2-3; 8 nucleotides match TRBD2. Per germline, CDR1 SGHRS and CDR2 YFSETQ. Losses at the gene ends were 4 bases for V and 6 bases for J; bases not matched to a gene: 7. This CDR3 is built from 14 residues. CDR3 protein: CASSPFSGEDTQYF. DNA for the CDR3: TGCGCCAGCAGCCCCTTTAGCGGGGAGGATACGCAGTATTTT.

This clonotype was counted a few times. The V gene is TRBV15, the J gene TRBJ2-7, with 7 nucleotides matching TRBD2. Trimming cost V 0 bases and J 6 bases; bases outside gene matches: 2. This CDR3 region has 13 residues. The germline gives CDR1 LNHNV, CDR2 YYDKDF (reference sequence). CDR3 in amino acids: CATSREGGTEQYF. CDR3 sequence (DNA): TGTGCCACCAGCAGAGAGGGGGGGACCGAGCAGTACTTC.

This clonotype showed up just a few times. This chain's CDR3 is CASSLADLPDTQYF. In DNA, the CDR3 is TGTGCCAGCAGTTTAGCAGATCTCCCAGATACGCAGTATTTT. The chain links TRBV12-3 or TRBV12-4 to TRBJ2-3; unclear D gene. CDR3 length equals 14 residues. Trimming cost V 0 bases and J 4 bases, with 8 bases left between them.

The rearrangement links TRBV6-2 or TRBV6-3 to TRBJ2-3; TRBD2 is a possible D gene (6 bases). Germline V gene sequence: CDR1 MNHEY, CDR2 SVGEGT. Trimming took 0 bases from V and 4 from J, leaving 11 bases between them. CDR3 length: 15 amino acids. The CDR3 reads CASSYSRGIADTQYF. The CDR3 region has the DNA TGTGCCAGCAGTTACTCGCGGGGAATCGCAGATACGCAGTATTTT.

V usage is TRBV6-2 or TRBV6-3 and J usage is TRBJ2-5; 8 bases align to TRBD2. V shed 7 bases and J 5 bases; nucleotides not matched to a gene: 21. CDR1 and CDR2 (germline): MNHEY, SVGEGT. This CDR3 comprises 18 residues. CDR3 nucleotides: TGTGCCAGCACGCATCTTGGAGCGGGAGATAAACCTAGGGAGACCCAGTACTTC. This codes for CASTHLGAGDKPRETQYF.

This clonotype was recorded many times. CDR3 nucleotide sequence: TGTGCCAGCAGCCAAGATTGGGATCCCAAAAACATTCAGTACTTC. It encodes CASSQDWDPKNIQYF. The genes are TRBV3-1 and TRBJ2-4; D uncertain. This CDR3 contains 15 residues. V was cut by 0 bases and J by 2 bases, with 8 bases left in between. Germline lookup yields CDR1 LGHDT and CDR2 YNNKEL (reference sequence).

Here the CDR3 DNA reads TGCGCCAGCAGCTTGGCCACTCAGAATCCTCTTGGAAAACTGTTTTTT. This codes for CASSLATQNPLGKLFF. This chain joins TRBV5-1 and TRBJ1-4, with D hard to call. The CDR3 totals 16 residues. CDR1 and CDR2 from the germline V gene are SGHRS and YFSETQ. V was pared by 0 bases and J by 10 bases, with 19 bases between.

The chain joins TRBV6-1 to TRBJ2-7; 8 positions match TRBD1. V shed 6 bases and J 1 base; nucleotides not matched to a gene: 5. The germline CDR1 and CDR2 sequences are MNHNS and SASEGT. The CDR3 extends over 14 amino acids. CDR3 loop: CASRGQGLSYEQYF. CDR3 nucleotides: TGTGCCAGCAGAGGACAGGGCCTATCCTACGAGCAGTACTTC.

The CDR3 region is CASRAGTGPYNEQFF. DNA of the CDR3: TGTGCCAGCAGGGCCGGGACAGGGCCTTACAATGAGCAGTTCTTC. The chain combines TRBV6-1 with TRBJ2-1, with 9 nucleotides matching TRBD1. The CDR3 contains 15 residues. V dropped 6 bases and J dropped 4; count of bases not matched to a gene: 7. Per the germline V gene, CDR1 is MNHNS and CDR2 is SASEGT.

This clonotype has ten or more counts. J is TRBJ1-1 and V is TRBV7-9; no firm D call. This CDR3 is 13 amino acids long. Per germline, CDR1 SEHNR and CDR2 FQNEAQ (reference sequence). V dropped 6 bases and J dropped 1 base, with 9 bases sitting between them. In DNA, the CDR3 is TGTGCCAGCAGGGAGGCGGGGAACACTGAAGCTTTCTTT. Translation: CASREAGNTEAFF.

The chain carries TRBV21-1 and TRBJ2-7; the table's D call of TRBD1 was not tested on the DNA. TRBV21-1 is a pseudogene. The CDR3 has 16 amino acids. CDR3 sequence: CASSKGRQRDIYEQYF. The DNA for the CDR3 is TGTGCCAGCAGCAAAGGGCGACAGAGAGACATCTACGAGCAGTACTTC.

This clonotype was counted ten times or more. The chain links TRBV20-1 to TRBJ2-1; 12 positions agree with TRBD2. V was clipped by 0 bases and J by 4 bases; unmatched bases: 7. This CDR3 contains 17 residues. Germline V gene lookup returns CDR1 DFQATT and CDR2 SNEGSKA (reference sequence). CDR3 sequence: CSARDPAGLAGYNEQFF. The CDR3 region has the DNA TGCAGTGCTAGAGATCCGGCAGGACTAGCGGGGTACAATGAGCAGTTCTTC.

The chain has TRBV18 and TRBJ1-4; TRBD1 is a possible D gene (6 bases). Germline V gene sequence: CDR1 KGHSH, CDR2 LQKENI. The ends were cut back, 2 bases at V and 3 bases at J, with 10 bases in the middle. The CDR3 runs to 15 residues. In DNA form, the CDR3 reads TGTGCCAGCTCACCAGCAGGGGCCCCTAATGAAAAACTGTTTTTT. The encoded protein is CASSPAGAPNEKLFF.

This clonotype has a count of ten or more. V gene TRBV5-8 combines with J gene TRBJ2-7, with a weak D call TRBD2 (6 bases). The CDR3 totals 14 residues. Trimming stripped 0 bases from V and 7 bases from J, with 14 bases between. Germline V lookup: CDR1 SGHTS, CDR2 YDEGEE. CDR3 loop: CASSLDGGIGEQYF. CDR3 DNA sequence: TGTGCCAGCAGCTTGGATGGAGGGATAGGGGAGCAGTACTTC.